This TCR beta chain came from a study of monozygotic twins with inflammatory bowel disease. Broader study findings: Subtypes among T cells remained indistinguishable. Since immunosuppressive treatments differed, patient repertoires may have gained added variability.

The CDR3 totals 14 residues. Per germline, CDR1 DFQATT and CDR2 SNEGSKA (reference sequence). Eight separate reactions for every sample produced the cDNA. A 6-nucleotide sample barcode was carried by the UMIs, which template switching added. From the 5' RACE reads, TCRdb lists one entry per CDR3 protein and no DNA. The sample includes more than 95,000 distinct CDR3 sequences. Notes on this clonotype: The antigen is unknown.

This chain links TRBV20-1 with TRBJ1-2; TCRdb picks TRBD1, but there is no DNA to check that call. Source material: blood. The clonotype comes from a human donor with ulcerative colitis or Crohn's disease, or a healthy co-twin of an affected twin (not recorded which). The CDR3 protein is CSAREMGQNYGYTF.